This T cell receptor (beta chain) appears in the sequencing data of a study of blood T cell repertoires in COVID-19. The assay was immunoSEQ multiplex PCR, and TCRdb's table has in-frame clones only and misses some. Of approximately 67,000 clones listed, around 87% are singletons. CDR3 length equals 14 residues. V dropped 3 bases and J dropped 4 bases, with 11 bases sitting between them. CDR1 and CDR2 from the germline V gene are SGDLS and YYNGEE. The chain carries TRBV9 and TRBJ2-1; maybe TRBD1 (5 bases). The sample consisted of peripheral blood. This clonotype originated in a man in his fifties or sixties with active COVID-19. The CDR3 bases are TGTGCCAGCAGCGGACAGCCAGCGTACAATGAGCAGTTCTTC. This sequence encodes CASSGQPAYNEQFF. The whole variable domain, remainder taken from reference TRBV9 and TRBJ2-1, is DSGVTQTPKHLITATGQRVTLRCSPRSGDLSVYWYQQSLDQGLQFLIQYYNGEERAKGNILERFSAQQFPDLHSELNLSSLELGDSALYFCASSGQPAYNEQFFGPGTRLTVL.